The T cell receptor (beta chain) under discussion was sequenced for a study of T-cell memory formation after mild COVID-19. TCRdb itself ran the 5' RACE reads through MiXCR, one entry per CDR3 protein. The top ten hold 8.8% of the sample, which has around 420,000 distinct CDR3 sequences, approximately 25% seen once. This clonotype appeared a few times. The junction differs from germline at one of its ends, possibly a read error. The length of the CDR3 is 11 residues. Per germline, CDR1 LNHDA and CDR2 SQIVND (reference sequence). The TCR sequence derives from an adult woman who had mild COVID-19 (a few samples of this study predate the infection). Cell type and time point are not known. The genes are TRBV19 and TRBJ1-4, with D perhaps matching TRBD1 (5 bases). Sequences were obtained from PBMCs or a T cell subset sorted from them (not recorded which). CDR3 loop: CASSPGDSRVF. The CDR3 coding sequence is TGTGCCAGTAGTCCTGGGGACTCCAGGGTTTTT.